This TCR beta chain was captured by sequencing in a study of regulatory T cells in long-lasting Graves disease. Germline loops: CDR1 SGHDN, CDR2 FVKESK. The CDR3 has 13 residues. V lost 5 bases to trimming and J lost 5 bases, with 13 bases between them. The authors built TCR beta libraries using iRepertoire HTBI primers and Arm-PCR of CDR3 regions. TCRdb recomputed calls from the multiplex PCR reads with MiXCR, one row per CDR3 protein. The sample lists hundreds of thousands of distinct CDR3 sequences; 22% were seen once. Findings and limits, study-wide: In persistent patients, shared public clonotypes (over 2,500) outnumbered those in new patients (nearly 1,000). Persistent Graves' patients showed a TCR diversity that was lower than that of newly diagnosed ones.

A remark on this clonotype: Its antigen is unidentified.

The sample's time point: persistent/refractory GD, antithyroid drugs over 5 years with positive TRAb. The TCR library was made from RNA extracted from PBMCs. Specimen: peripheral blood mononuclear cells (PBMCs), collected when the disease was refractory, from a patient treated with antithyroid drugs. This receptor was taken from a female donor with Graves disease. The rearrangement uses TRBV14 and TRBJ2-7; possible D gene TRBD2, 6 bases. The CDR3 DNA sequence: TGTGCCAGCAGCATTATATCTAGCGACGAGCAGTACTTC. This sequence encodes CASSIISSDEQYF.